Below are 30 T cell receptor beta chains sequenced from a single sample in a study of T cell repertoires in cytomegalovirus infection (dated by TCRdb to between 2018 and 2021). The treatment or condition label, read with the paper, signifies: in vitro stimulation with specific CMV peptide epitopes to enrich CMV-specific T cells. These receptors lack a known antigen. Sequencing instrument: Illumina HiSeq 1500. The raw public data were reprocessed by TCRdb itself: fastp quality trimming at Q25, MiXCR clonotype calling, in-frame beta chains only. One record per CDR3 amino acid sequence lists the most common genes and DNA. The sample table lists 700,000 to 850,000 distinct CDR3 sequences, over 25% of them with a count of one. The top ten constitute under 15% of the sample. The sequences come from cultured CD8+ T cells from PBMCs, collected from culture after CMV antigen stimulation. The receptors here all came from a human donor in good health (CMV status not recorded). Some clones in this sample may be carry-over from other donors' samples.

The chain has TRBV10-3 and TRBJ2-5, with 7 bases fitting TRBD1. This CDR3 region has 11 residues. Trimming took 11 bases from V and 7 from J; bases not matched to a gene: 7. The germline V gene encodes CDR1 ENHRY and CDR2 SYGVKD. The CDR3 reads CAATEGATQYF. The CDR3 coding sequence is TGTGCCGCCACCGAGGGGGCGACCCAGTACTTC.

In this sample, this clonotype turned up a few times. V gene TRBV6-1 combines with J gene TRBJ2-3; TRBD2 aligns across 14 bases. Germline CDR1 MNHNS, CDR2 SASEGT. J lost 2 bases, V lost 8 bases, and 6 bases had no gene match. This CDR3 is built from 16 residues. The DNA for the CDR3 is TGTGCCAGCTCGACTAGCGGGGGGGCCTCCACAGATACGCAGTATTTT. This sequence encodes CASSTSGGASTDTQYF.

This clonotype was recorded a few times. The chain uses TRBV7-9 and TRBJ2-3, with D tentatively TRBD1 or TRBD2 (6 bases each). Germline CDR1 and CDR2: SEHNR and FQNEAQ (reference sequence). V was clipped by 5 bases and J by 1 base, with 13 bases between them. This CDR3 has 15 residues. In DNA form, the CDR3 reads TGTGCCAGCAGCATCCGGGGGCGCCGCACAGATACGCAGTATTTT. It translates to CASSIRGRRTDTQYF. Complete variable domain (other parts from reference TRBV7-9 and TRBJ2-3): DTGVSQNPRHKITKRGQNVTFRCDPISEHNRLYWYRQTLGQGPEFLTYFQNEAQLEKSRLLSDRFSAERPKGSFSTLEIQRTEQGDSAMYLCASSIRGRRTDTQYFGPGTRLTVL.

This clonotype was counted between two and nine times. An end of the junction does not agree with germline; a read error may underlie this. The chain links TRBV7-6 to TRBJ2-1; 10 positions match TRBD2. Germline CDR1 reads SGHVS; CDR2 reads FNYEAQ. There are 17 residues in the CDR3. CDR3 loop: CASSLGGTSDKYNEQFF. CDR3 coding DNA: TGTGCTAGCAGCTTAGGGGGGACTAGCGATAAGTACAATGAGCAGTTCTTC.

The sample holds one count of this clonotype. The V gene is TRBV3-1, the J gene TRBJ1-2; no reliable D call. CDR3 length: 14 residues. Trimming removed 7 bases from V and 1 base from J, with 13 bases in between. Germline CDR1 is LGHDT and CDR2 is YNNKEL (reference sequence). CDR3 residues: CASTPFEGNYGYTF. Written as DNA, the CDR3 is TGTGCCAGCACCCCTTTCGAGGGTAACTATGGCTACACCTTC.

This chain links TRBV13 with TRBJ2-7; a weak D match, TRBD1 (5 bases). Germline V gives CDR1 PRHDT, CDR2 FYEKMQ (reference sequence). V gave up 4 bases and J gave up 4 bases, with 14 bases separating them. This CDR3 spans 14 amino acids. CDR3 nucleotides: TGTGCCAGCAGCTCCGGTGACAGCCGGTACGAGCAGTACGTC. Amino acid sequence: CASSSGDSRYEQYV.

The V gene is TRBV25-1, the J gene TRBJ2-5; D is unclear. The germline gives CDR1 MGHDK, CDR2 SYGVNS. The CDR3 extends over 13 amino acids. Trimming shortened V by 1 base and J by 5 bases, and 8 bases separated the two germline ends. The CDR3 DNA reads as TGTGCCAGCAGTGAATCAGATTGGGAGACCCAGTACTTC. This codes for CASSESDWETQYF.

The chain joins TRBV24-1 to TRBJ2-2; TRBD1 agrees at 7 bases. V lost 5 bases to trimming and J lost 5 bases; unmatched junction nucleotides: 1. Germline V lookup: CDR1 KGHDR, CDR2 SFDVKD. This CDR3 contains 13 residues. CDR3 region: CATSGRGTGELFF. The CDR3, as DNA: TGTGCCACCAGTGGCAGGGGGACCGGGGAGCTGTTTTTT.

This clonotype has a handful of counts. The rearrangement links TRBV7-9 to TRBJ2-2, with 8 bases aligning to TRBD2. This CDR3 has 18 amino acids. Germline CDR1 is SEHNR and CDR2 is FQNEAQ (reference sequence). V dropped 7 bases and J dropped 0; count of bases not matched to a gene: 13. Here the CDR3 DNA reads TGTGCCAGCAAAGGAGGCGGGGGGCATGTCGCGAACACCGGGGAGCTGTTTTTT. This codes for CASKGGGGHVANTGELFF.

This clonotype occurred a few times. The chain combines TRBV23-1 with TRBJ2-4; possible D gene TRBD1, 6 bases. TRBV23-1 is treated as an ORF (open reading frame) with a function not yet certain. Trimming took off 5 bases at V and 0 bases at J, with 14 bases between the two ends. The CDR3 has 16 residues. The CDR3 DNA reads as TGCGCCAGCAGTTCAGCAGGGGACGTAGCCAAAAACATTCAGTACTTC. Encoded protein: CASSSAGDVAKNIQYF.

This clonotype turned up a few times. This sequence joins TRBV7-2 and TRBJ1-3; D remains unclear. Between the trimmed V and J ends, which lost 1 base and 1 base, there was a span of 8 bases. Per germline, CDR1 SGHTA and CDR2 FQGNSA. The CDR3 has 15 residues. The CDR3 loop is CASSLVSGSGNTIYF. In DNA form, the CDR3 reads TGTGCCAGCAGCTTAGTATCGGGGTCTGGAAACACCATATATTTT.

This chain links TRBV6-6 with TRBJ1-2, with 7 bases identical to TRBD1. This CDR3 contains 15 residues. Germline CDR1 reads MNHNY; CDR2 reads SVGAGI (reference sequence). The V segment lost 1 base and the J segment 5 bases; nucleotides outside the gene matches: 7. This CDR3 is CASSYLRTGSYGYTF. CDR3 bases: TGTGCCAGCAGTTACTTGAGGACAGGCTCGTATGGCTACACCTTC.

The V gene is TRBV2, the J gene TRBJ2-1; 10 nucleotides match TRBD2. CDR1 and CDR2 from the germline V gene are SNHLY and FYNNEI. This CDR3 region has 16 residues. V dropped 10 bases and J dropped 0; count of bases not matched to a gene: 9. The CDR3 sequence is CATNGAGGSSYNEQFF. Written as DNA, the CDR3 is TGTGCCACGAACGGAGCGGGGGGGAGCTCCTACAATGAGCAGTTCTTC. The whole variable domain, filled in from reference TRBV2 and TRBJ2-1, reads EPEVTQTPSHQVTQMGQEVILRCVPISNHLYFYWYRQILGQKVEFLVSFYNNEISEKSEIFDDQFSVERPDGSNFTLKIRSTKLEDSAMYFCATNGAGGSSYNEQFFGPGTRLTVL.

This chain joins TRBV7-2 and TRBJ1-4; perhaps TRBD1 as D (5 bases). Germline V gene sequence: CDR1 SGHTA, CDR2 FQGNSA. The CDR3 length is 14 residues. The V gene lost 5 bases and the J gene lost 8 bases, with 15 bases spanning the gap. CDR3 in amino acids: CASSPGGGREKLFF. The CDR3 coding sequence is TGTGCCAGCAGCCCGGGGGGAGGAAGGGAAAAACTGTTTTTT.

The chain carries TRBV4-1 and TRBJ1-2; TRBD1 aligns across 7 bases. CDR1 and CDR2 (germline): MGHRA, YSYEKL. The CDR3 has 13 residues. V lost 3 bases, J lost 7 bases, and 5 bases stayed unmatched. CDR3 bases: TGCGCCAGCAGCCATGACAGGGTACTTGGCTACACCTTC. Translating it yields CASSHDRVLGYTF.

This clonotype has at least ten counts. V is TRBV12-3 or TRBV12-4 and J is TRBJ2-7; D remains unclear. The CDR3 covers 11 residues. Between the trimmed V and J ends, which lost 6 bases and 7 bases, there was a span of 10 bases. The CDR3: CASSFGVEQYF. CDR3 bases: TGTGCCAGCAGCTTCGGAGTAGAGCAGTACTTC.

This clonotype was recorded at least ten times. The chain is built from TRBV7-9 and TRBJ2-5; D not resolved. The CDR3 sequence is 15 residues long. Trimming cost V 2 bases and J 0 bases, with 10 bases left between them. Germline CDR1 reads SEHNR; CDR2 reads FQNEAQ (reference sequence). CDR3 loop: CASSLLDPYQETQYF. The CDR3 coding sequence is TGTGCCAGCAGCTTACTGGACCCCTACCAAGAGACCCAGTACTTC.

This clonotype was seen at least ten times. The chain employs TRBV12-3 or TRBV12-4 and TRBJ1-2; D remains unclear. The CDR3 consists of 14 residues. V lost 0 bases, J lost 2 bases, and 7 bases lay in between. CDR3 in amino acids: CASSLALGNYGYTF. CDR3 DNA: TGTGCCAGCAGTTTAGCGCTTGGGAACTATGGCTACACCTTC.

The chain couples TRBV27 to TRBJ1-2; D might be TRBD1 (5 bases). Trimming left V 0 bases short and J 0 bases short, with 14 bases between. CDR1 MNHEY and CDR2 SMNVEV come from the germline V gene (reference sequence). The CDR3 runs 17 residues. The CDR3 here is CASSLSLQVSANYGYTF. For the CDR3, the DNA is TGTGCCAGCAGTTTATCGTTACAGGTCTCAGCTAACTATGGCTACACCTTC.

The sample holds a few counts of this clonotype. This chain links TRBV6-5 with TRBJ1-1, with D maybe TRBD1 (6 bases). The germline CDR1 and CDR2 sequences are MNHEY and SVGAGI. V dropped 1 base and J dropped 1 base, with 16 bases sitting between them. The CDR3 contains 17 residues. Here the CDR3 DNA reads TGTGCCAGCAGTTACTTCTACAGGGACGATGGGAACACTGAAGCTTTCTTT. This translates into CASSYFYRDDGNTEAFF.

V usage is TRBV7-6 and J usage is TRBJ1-1, with 7 bases that match TRBD1. Per germline, CDR1 SGHVS and CDR2 FNYEAQ. V lost 11 bases, J lost 6 bases, and 9 bases stayed unmatched. This CDR3 has 12 residues. For the CDR3, the DNA is TGTGCCGCAACAGGGGAGGCCGCTGAAGCTTTCTTT. Translated: CAATGEAAEAFF.

This clonotype was seen many times. The V gene is TRBV7-2, the J gene TRBJ2-1, with D perhaps matching TRBD1 (6 bases). CDR1 and CDR2 from the germline V gene are SGHTA and FQGNSA. Trimming removed 5 bases from V and 0 bases from J, with 14 bases in between. There are 16 residues in the CDR3. CDR3 residues: CASSARQASSYNEQFF. The CDR3 DNA reads as TGTGCCAGCAGCGCGCGACAGGCTAGCTCCTACAATGAGCAGTTCTTC.

The V call is TRBV6-1, the J call TRBJ1-2; D call uncertain. Germline values: CDR1 MNHNS, CDR2 SASEGT. V lost 2 bases, J lost 8 bases, and 12 bases lay in between. The length of the CDR3 is 13 residues. As DNA, the CDR3 is TGTGCCAGCAGTGAAAGGGATCGGGAGGGCTACACCTTC. Translated, it gives CASSERDREGYTF.

This chain joins TRBV27 and TRBJ2-4, with TRBD2 matching over 12 bases. CDR3 length equals 19 residues. From germline, CDR1 is MNHEY and CDR2 SMNVEV (reference sequence). V shed 4 bases, J shed 2 bases, and the junction held 12 bases outside the gene matches. CDR3 amino acids: CASSSPPSGGAGTKNIQYF. The CDR3 DNA reads as TGTGCCAGCAGTTCCCCTCCTAGCGGGGGGGCCGGGACCAAAAACATTCAGTACTTC.

The J gene is TRBJ2-7, the V gene TRBV11-2; TRBD1 might be the D (5 bases). V was clipped by 5 bases and J by 1 base, with 12 bases between them. This CDR3 is built from 14 residues. CDR1 is SGHAT, CDR2 FQNNGV, per germline. CDR3 sequence reads: CASSRQGLSYEQYF. As DNA, the CDR3 is TGTGCCAGCAGCAGGCAGGGCTTATCCTACGAGCAGTACTTC.

To note about this clonotype: A read error may account for a junction end that differs from germline. V and J are TRBV20-1 and TRBJ2-2; D unclear. Germline lookup yields CDR1 DFQATT and CDR2 SNEGSKA (reference sequence). The CDR3 covers 15 residues. The CDR3 nucleotides are TGCAGTGCTAGAGATCGCGACAAGAACAACGGGGAGCTGTTTTTT. Translating it yields CSARDRDKNNGELFF.

This sequence joins TRBV5-4 and TRBJ1-1; D remains unclear. Trimming left V 0 bases short and J 2 bases short, with 11 bases between. CDR1 and CDR2 (germline): SGHNT, YYREEE (reference sequence). The CDR3 runs 15 residues. The CDR3 DNA sequence: TGTGCCAGCAGCTTGGCAGGCAGCCCCAACACTGAAGCTTTCTTT. It encodes CASSLAGSPNTEAFF.

This clonotype has ten or more counts. The rearrangement joins TRBV6-5 to TRBJ2-3; a possible D gene is TRBD1 (6 bases). CDR1 is MNHEY and CDR2 is SVGAGI in the germline V gene. The CDR3 contains 15 residues. The V end lost 2 bases, the J end lost 2 bases, and 11 bases lay between the germline ends. CDR3 sequence reads: CASSYDRRVTDTQYF. CDR3 in DNA: TGTGCCAGCAGTTACGACAGGCGCGTCACAGATACGCAGTATTTT.

This clonotype was seen repeatedly, ten times or more. The gene calls are TRBV7-3 and TRBJ1-2, with no clear D. V lost 5 bases and J 2 bases, leaving 15 bases between the germline ends. This CDR3 comprises 15 residues. Germline lookup yields CDR1 SGHTA and CDR2 FQGTGA. The CDR3: CASSAHDGYNYGYTF. CDR3 DNA sequence: TGTGCCAGCAGCGCCCACGACGGATACAACTATGGCTACACCTTC. Looking up the rest from reference TRBV7-3 and TRBJ1-2 gives the full variable domain: GAGVSQTPSNKVTEKGKYVELRCDPISGHTALYWYRQSLGQGPEFLIYFQGTGAADDSGLPNDRFFAVRPEGSVSTLKIQRTERGDSAVYLCASSAHDGYNYGYTFGSGTRLTVV.

The chain employs TRBV10-3 and TRBJ2-3, with TRBD2 matching 8 bases. The CDR3 totals 14 residues. The V gene's germline CDR1 is ENHRY and CDR2 SYGVKD. J was trimmed by 5 bases and V by 6 bases; bases with no gene match: 7. The CDR3 loop reads CAIRTGGRVDTQYF. The CDR3 bases are TGTGCCATCAGGACGGGGGGGCGGGTAGATACGCAGTATTTT.